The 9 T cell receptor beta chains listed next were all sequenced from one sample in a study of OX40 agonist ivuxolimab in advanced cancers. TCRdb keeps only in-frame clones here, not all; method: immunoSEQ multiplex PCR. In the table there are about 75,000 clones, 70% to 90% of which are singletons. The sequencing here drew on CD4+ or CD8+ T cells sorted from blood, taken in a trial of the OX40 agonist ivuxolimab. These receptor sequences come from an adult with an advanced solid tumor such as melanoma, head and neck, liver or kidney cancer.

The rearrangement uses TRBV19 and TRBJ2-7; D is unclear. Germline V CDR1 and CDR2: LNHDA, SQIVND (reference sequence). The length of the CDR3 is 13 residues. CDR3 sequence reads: CMDGQASSYEQYF. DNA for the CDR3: TGTATGGACGGGCAGGCGAGCTCCTACGAGCAGTACTTC.

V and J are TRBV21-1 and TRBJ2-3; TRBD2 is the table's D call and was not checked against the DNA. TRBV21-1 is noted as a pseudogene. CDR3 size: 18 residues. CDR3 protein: CASSKRGTGIHSTDTQYF. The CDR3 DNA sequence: TGTGCCAGCAGCAAAAGAGGAACGGGGATCCATAGCACAGATACGCAGTATTTT.

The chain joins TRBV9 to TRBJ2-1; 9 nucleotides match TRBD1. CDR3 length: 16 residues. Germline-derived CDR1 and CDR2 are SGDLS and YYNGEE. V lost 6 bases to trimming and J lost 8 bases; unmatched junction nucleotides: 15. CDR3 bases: TGTGCCAGCACCAAGAACCGGGACAGGGCTTTCGATGAGCAGTTCTTC. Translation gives CASTKNRDRAFDEQFF.

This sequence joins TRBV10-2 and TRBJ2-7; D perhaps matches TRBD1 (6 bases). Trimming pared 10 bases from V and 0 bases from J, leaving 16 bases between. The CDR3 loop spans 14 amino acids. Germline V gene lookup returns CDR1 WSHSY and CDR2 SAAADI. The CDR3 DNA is TGCGCCACCCTTAGGACAGAACACTCCTACGAGCAGTACTTC. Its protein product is CATLRTEHSYEQYF.

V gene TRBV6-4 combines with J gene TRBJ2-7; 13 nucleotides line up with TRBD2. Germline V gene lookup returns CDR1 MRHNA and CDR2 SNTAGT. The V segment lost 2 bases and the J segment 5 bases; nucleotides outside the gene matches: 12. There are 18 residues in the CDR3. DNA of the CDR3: TGTGCCAGCAGTGACCCGCCGACTAGCGGGAGGAGCAAGAACGAGCAGTACTTC. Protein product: CASSDPPTSGRSKNEQYF.

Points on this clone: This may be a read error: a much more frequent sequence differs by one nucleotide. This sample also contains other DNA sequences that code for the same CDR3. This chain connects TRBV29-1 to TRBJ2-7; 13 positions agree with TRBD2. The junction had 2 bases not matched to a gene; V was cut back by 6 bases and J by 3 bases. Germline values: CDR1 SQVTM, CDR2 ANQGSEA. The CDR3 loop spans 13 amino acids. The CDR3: CSVGTSGDYEQYF. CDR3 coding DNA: TGCAGCGTCGGGACTAGCGGGGACTACGAGCAGTACTTC.

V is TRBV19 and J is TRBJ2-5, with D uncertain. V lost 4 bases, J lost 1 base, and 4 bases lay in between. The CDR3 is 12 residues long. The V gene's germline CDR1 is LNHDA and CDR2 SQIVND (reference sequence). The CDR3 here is CASSRVQETQYF. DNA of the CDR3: TGTGCCAGTAGTAGAGTCCAAGAGACCCAGTACTTC.

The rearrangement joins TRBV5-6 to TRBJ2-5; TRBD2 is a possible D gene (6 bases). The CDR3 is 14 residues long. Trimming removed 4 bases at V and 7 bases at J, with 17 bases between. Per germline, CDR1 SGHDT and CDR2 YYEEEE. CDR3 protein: CASSKGLPPGTQYF. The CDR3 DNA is TGTGCCAGCAGCAAGGGACTTCCTCCAGGGACCCAGTACTTC.

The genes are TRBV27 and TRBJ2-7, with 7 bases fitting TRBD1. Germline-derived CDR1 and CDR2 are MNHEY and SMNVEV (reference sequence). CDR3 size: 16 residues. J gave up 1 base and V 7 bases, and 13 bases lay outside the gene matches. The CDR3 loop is CASKQYRDRRSYEQYF. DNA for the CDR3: TGTGCCAGCAAGCAATACCGGGACAGAAGATCCTACGAGCAGTACTTC.